This T cell receptor beta chain came from a study of radiotherapy plus CTLA-4 blockade in lung cancer. The data were produced by immunoSEQ multiplex PCR, yet TCRdb's version contains in-frame clones alone and is incomplete. The table shows 80,000 or so clones, with about four fifths occurring only once. The study's findings and limits: Early blood T cell clone dynamics reportedly forecast response best, with interferon-beta. After radiotherapy and ipilimumab, tumor-derived clones expanded in peripheral blood.

Participants had chemo-refractory metastatic non-small-cell lung cancer and were treated with focal radiation plus ipilimumab CTLA-4 blockade. With 2 bases clipped from V and 5 bases from J, the junction kept 3 bases outside the gene matches. Germline V gene data show CDR1 as ENHRY and CDR2 as SYGVKD. CDR3 length: 14 residues. Details on this clone: Its antigen is still unknown.

V usage is TRBV10-3 and J usage is TRBJ2-5; TRBD1 matches 9 bases. This material consisted of peripheral blood, taken from a patient treated with radiotherapy plus ipilimumab. This TCR was recovered from a human donor with non-small cell lung cancer who had a partial response to radiotherapy plus ipilimumab. Some clones in this sample may be carry-over from other donors' samples. CDR3: CAISETDRGETQYF. The DNA of the CDR3 is TGTGCCATCAGTGAGACGGACAGGGGTGAGACCCAGTACTTC.